These 21 T cell receptor beta chains originate from one sample sequenced in a study of regulatory T cells in long-lasting Graves disease. With iRepertoire HTBI primers and Arm-PCR of CDR3 regions, TCR beta libraries were built. TCRdb re-analysed the multiplex PCR reads in MiXCR, keeping a single row per CDR3 protein. Among over 500,000 distinct CDR3 sequences listed, 15% to 20% were seen once. Time point noted: newly diagnosed GD, antithyroid drugs for less than 3 months. Following extraction of RNA from PBMCs, that RNA was used to make the TCR library. The sample also formed part of further work on T cells in Graves' hyperthyroidism and ophthalmopathy.

The source material was peripheral blood mononuclear cells (PBMCs), sampled at new diagnosis, from a patient treated with antithyroid drugs. These receptors originate from a man aged 18 to 35 with Graves disease.

In its sample, this clonotype was seen a few times. Its ends do not fully match the called genes, so a read error is possible. The chain links TRBV27 to TRBJ1-2, with D possibly TRBD1 on 6 matching bases. Germline V gene sequence: CDR1 MNHEY, CDR2 SMNVEV (reference sequence). The CDR3 is 16 residues long. CDR3 nucleotide sequence: TGTGCCAGCAGAGTGCTGATGGGGGGGGCTAACTATGACTACACCTTC. It specifies CASRVLMGGANYDYTF.

V is TRBV18 and J is TRBJ2-4; 9 bases are a match to TRBD2. The tail of the sequence fits TRBJ2-5 better, so the J call may be wrong. This CDR3 region has 15 residues. Germline V CDR1 and CDR2: KGHSH, LQKENI. The chain's CDR3 is CASSPLAGVRGTQYF. CDR3 nucleotide sequence: TGTGCCAGCTCACCTTTAGCGGGAGTAAGGGGGACCCAGTACTTC.

V is TRBV12-3 or TRBV12-4 and J is TRBJ2-3, with D perhaps being TRBD1 or TRBD2 (5 bases each). The CDR3 consists of 14 residues. V was shortened by 7 bases and J by 5 bases, with 16 bases between the two germline ends. CDR3 sequence reads: CASTSGAAVDTQYF. The CDR3 DNA is TGTGCCAGCACCTCCGGGGCCGCGGTAGATACGCAGTATTTT.

This clonotype was picked up many times. This chain uses TRBV2 with TRBJ2-7; D may be TRBD1 or TRBD2 (5 bases each). Trimming removed 6 bases from V and 3 bases from J, with 12 bases in between. The CDR3 runs to 13 residues. Germline V gene data show CDR1 as SNHLY and CDR2 as FYNNEI. The CDR3 reads CASRWDLHYEQYF. For the CDR3, the DNA is TGTGCCAGCAGATGGGACCTCCACTACGAGCAGTACTTC.

This clonotype was detected many times. The chain couples TRBV20-1 to TRBJ2-3; D gene uncertain. Trimming left V 6 bases short and J 0 bases short, with 13 bases between. This CDR3 has 14 amino acids. The germline gives CDR1 DFQATT, CDR2 SNEGSKA (reference sequence). The DNA of the CDR3 is TGCAGTGCCTGCCGCCCGGCTAGCACAGATACGCAGTATTTT. Translation gives CSACRPASTDTQYF.

This CDR3 is CSARAPGTEGVSPLHF. The CDR3 nucleotides read TGCAGTGCTAGAGCCCCCGGGACAGAGGGTGTGTCACCCCTCCACTTT. This sequence joins TRBV20-1 and TRBJ1-6, with 7 bases matching TRBD1. The J segment lost 10 bases and the V segment lost 1 base, leaving 13 bases of the junction unmatched. Germline CDR1 is DFQATT and CDR2 is SNEGSKA (reference sequence). The CDR3 runs 16 residues.

The sample holds a few counts of this clonotype. J is TRBJ2-7 and V is TRBV20-1, with 7 bases fitting TRBD1. The CDR3 has 15 residues. Germline CDR1 DFQATT, CDR2 SNEGSKA (reference sequence). After removal of 3 bases from V and 0 bases from J, the junction contained 8 bases not matched to a gene. The CDR3 DNA sequence: TGCAGTGCTAGTGTTGACAGGGCGAGCTCCTACGAGCAGTACTTC. Amino acids: CSASVDRASSYEQYF.

The chain links TRBV27 to TRBJ1-2; TRBD1 might be the D (5 bases). Germline CDR1 and CDR2: MNHEY and SMNVEV (reference sequence). V was shortened by 5 bases and J by 2 bases, with 12 bases between the two germline ends. CDR3 length: 14 residues. In nucleotides, the CDR3 is TGTGCCAGCAGTACCCACAGGAGAAACTATGGCTACACCTTC. Encoded protein: CASSTHRRNYGYTF.

The table lists this clonotype with many counts. This chain links TRBV29-1 with TRBJ2-5; D unclear. The V gene's germline CDR1 is SQVTM and CDR2 ANQGSEA. V was cut by 4 bases and J by 7 bases, with 13 bases left in between. The CDR3 consists of 12 residues. The CDR3 sequence is CSVGWASGTQYF. The CDR3 coding sequence is TGCAGCGTTGGTTGGGCCTCGGGGACCCAGTACTTC.

In its sample, this clonotype was seen a few times. The chain has TRBV20-1 and TRBJ1-1; D not certain. Deletions cut 3 bases from V and 0 bases from J, with 17 bases between. Looked up from germline, CDR1 is DFQATT and CDR2 is SNEGSKA (reference sequence). The CDR3 contains 16 residues. The CDR3 sequence: CSARKVVGSMNTEAFF. Written as DNA, the CDR3 is TGCAGTGCTAGGAAAGTAGTCGGGAGCATGAACACTGAAGCTTTCTTT.

This clonotype has ten or more counts. The rearrangement joins TRBV3-1 to TRBJ2-2, with a weak D call TRBD2 (6 bases). The CDR3 spans 16 residues. Germline lookup yields CDR1 LGHDT and CDR2 YNNKEL (reference sequence). Between the trimmed V and J ends, which lost 5 bases and 0 bases, there was a span of 13 bases. This chain's CDR3 is CASSYERATNTGELFF. The CDR3 nucleotides are TGTGCCAGCAGCTACGAGCGGGCCACGAACACCGGGGAGCTGTTTTTT.

There are many counts of this clonotype. At one boundary the junction diverges from the germline segment, which might be a read error. The chain recombines TRBV7-7 with TRBJ2-5; 7 bases are shared with TRBD2. The germline gives CDR1 SSHAT, CDR2 FNYEAQ (reference sequence). The CDR3 spans 14 residues. The CDR3 here is CASSLAGHGETQYF. For the CDR3, the DNA is TGTGCTAGCAGCTTAGCGGGCCACGGGGAGACCCAGTACTTC.

This clonotype was recorded many times. The rearrangement uses TRBV7-8 and TRBJ2-1, with TRBD2 identical over 9 bases. Unmatched junction bases numbered 10, after V lost 5 bases and J lost 5 bases. The CDR3 extends over 16 amino acids. CDR1 and CDR2 from the germline V gene are SGHVS and FQNEAQ. The CDR3: CASSHAGTSNDNEQFF. The CDR3 nucleotides read TGTGCCAGCAGCCACGCCGGGACTAGCAACGACAATGAGCAGTTCTTC. The whole variable domain, remainder taken from reference TRBV7-8 and TRBJ2-1, is GAGVSQSPRYKVAKRGQDVALRCDPISGHVSLFWYQQALGQGPEFLTYFQNEAQLDKSGLPSDRFFAERPEGSVSTLKIQRTQQEDSAVYLCASSHAGTSNDNEQFFGPGTRLTVL.

This clonotype was detected only a few times. The V and J genes are TRBV28 and TRBJ2-2; 10 bases map to TRBD1. The CDR3 runs 16 residues. Germline lookup yields CDR1 MDHEN and CDR2 SYDVKM. After removal of 6 bases from V and 2 bases from J, the junction contained 6 bases not matched to a gene. CDR3 region: CASRPTGGRNTGELFF. CDR3 DNA sequence: TGTGCCAGCAGACCGACAGGGGGCCGCAACACCGGGGAGCTGTTTTTT.

This clonotype was found a few times. The gene calls are TRBV9 and TRBJ2-7, with D maybe TRBD2 (6 bases). In germline, CDR1 is SGDLS, CDR2 YYNGEE. Trimming took off 2 bases at V and 0 bases at J, with 9 bases between the two ends. The CDR3 totals 14 residues. CDR3 nucleotide sequence: TGTGCCAGCAGCGTGGACTACCTCTCCTACGAGCAGTACTTC. This sequence encodes CASSVDYLSYEQYF.

This clonotype showed up just a few times. This chain links TRBV6-1 with TRBJ2-7; the match to TRBD2 covers 11 bases. The CDR3 runs 17 residues. Trimming at V came to 3 bases and at J to 3 bases, leaving 10 bases not matched to a gene. The V gene's germline CDR1 is MNHNS and CDR2 SASEGT. The DNA of the CDR3 is TGTGCCAGCAGTGAGGGACTAGCGGTTAGGGGGAGCTACGAGCAGTACTTC. Amino acids: CASSEGLAVRGSYEQYF.

This clonotype has a count of ten or more. CDR3 bases: TGTGCCAGCAGTTACAGGACTAGCGGGTACACAGATACGCAGTATTTT. Residues: CASSYRTSGYTDTQYF. The J gene is TRBJ2-3, the V gene TRBV6-2 or TRBV6-3; 11 bases map to TRBD2. V was clipped by 2 bases and J by 2 bases; unmatched bases: 3. Germline lookup yields CDR1 MNHEY and CDR2 SVGEGT. The CDR3 totals 16 residues.

V gene TRBV12-3 or TRBV12-4 combines with J gene TRBJ2-7; TRBD1 agrees at 9 bases. V lost 3 bases to trimming and J lost 2 bases; unmatched junction nucleotides: 14. The CDR3 has 18 amino acids. CDR3 in amino acids: CASSLGLGTGPGPYEQYF. As DNA, the CDR3 is TGTGCCAGCAGTTTGGGGCTTGGGACAGGGCCAGGTCCCTACGAGCAGTACTTC.

V is TRBV28 and J is TRBJ1-2, with no clear D. V lost 2 bases to trimming and J lost 5 bases, with 9 bases between them. Germline CDR1 reads MDHEN; CDR2 reads SYDVKM. This CDR3 is built from 13 residues. The CDR3 reads CASSLTPSYGYTF. CDR3 nucleotide sequence: TGTGCCAGCAGTTTAACACCTTCTTATGGCTACACCTTC.

This clonotype appeared many times. The chain combines TRBV7-9 with TRBJ2-2; weak D call: TRBD1 (5 bases). The CDR3 is made up of 16 amino acids. V lost 0 bases to trimming and J lost 5 bases, with 13 bases between them. Germline CDR1 and CDR2: SEHNR and FQNEAQ (reference sequence). The CDR3 here is CASSLARQGWTGELFF. The CDR3 coding sequence is TGTGCCAGCAGCTTAGCTCGCCAGGGTTGGACCGGGGAGCTGTTTTTT.

This clonotype was recorded only once. This chain links TRBV4-1 with TRBJ2-7; 8 nucleotides line up with TRBD1. The length of the CDR3 is 14 residues. CDR1 and CDR2 from the germline V gene are MGHRA and YSYEKL. The junction had 5 bases not matched to a gene; V was cut back by 0 bases and J by 7 bases. The CDR3 loop reads CASSQEGTGHEQYF. CDR3 bases: TGCGCCAGCAGCCAAGAAGGGACAGGTCATGAGCAGTACTTC.